This is a list of T cell receptor beta chains from one sample in a study of blood T cell repertoires in COVID-19. Profiling relied on immunoSEQ multiplex PCR, and the TCRdb table lists in-frame clones only, not all of them. The data hold under 50,000 clones, with about 88% observed a single time. Sequenced input: peripheral blood. The receptors shown here come from a man aged 65 to 79 with active COVID-19. Each CDR3 is given with its conserved first and last residue. D genes are given only for firm matches.

TRBJ1-5,TRBD1,TRBV6-6,TGTGCCAGCAGCACAGGGGGCGGCAATCAGCCCCAGCATTTT,CASSTGGGNQPQHF
TRBJ2-3,NA,TRBV9,TGTGCCAGCAGCGTAATAGGACTAAGAGGCACAGATACGCAGTATTTT,CASSVIGLRGTDTQYF
TRBJ2-7,TRBD1,TRBV4-1,TGCGCCAGCAGCCGCTCCGGGACAGTTTACGAGCAGTACTTC,CASSRSGTVYEQYF
TRBJ2-7,NA,TRBV6-6,TGTGCCAGCAGTGGGGCCGTTTTCGAGCAGTACTTC,CASSGAVFEQYF
TRBJ1-1,TRBD1,TRBV4-1,TGCGCCAGCAGTCCGGAGTCCGGACAGGGGTACACTGAAGCTTTCTTT,CASSPESGQGYTEAFF
TRBJ2-1,TRBD2,TRBV27,TGTGCCAGCAGTCCCCATAGCGGGAGCTACAATGAGCAGTTCTTC,CASSPHSGSYNEQFF
TRBJ2-2,NA,TRBV7-2,TGTGCCAGCAGCCCCAGGAGAGGGGGGGCGTCCACCGGGGAGCTGTTTTTT,CASSPRRGGASTGELFF
TRBJ2-2,TRBD1,TRBV24-1,TGTGCCACCAGGGGACAGGGATGGTCCGGGGAGCTGTTTTTT,CATRGQGWSGELFF
TRBJ2-1,TRBD2,TRBV18,TGTGCCAGCTCACCTCTTGGGACTAACAATGAGCAGTTCTTC,CASSPLGTNNEQFF
TRBJ1-2,NA,TRBV18,TGTGCCAGCTCCCTCCTGGAGGGCGACCATGGCTACACCTTC,CASSLLEGDHGYTF
TRBJ1-4,NA,TRBV30,TGTGCCTGGAGTGGCGGGTCAACTAATGAAAAACTGTTTTTT,CAWSGGSTNEKLFF
TRBJ2-1,TRBD2,TRBV18,TGTGCCAGCTCAGAACTAGCGGGGGGAATGAATGAGCAGTTCTTC,CASSELAGGMNEQFF
TRBJ2-1,TRBD2,TRBV19,TGTGCCAGTAGTAGAAGGGAGGGGTACAATGAGCAGTTCTTC,CASSRREGYNEQFF
TRBJ2-7,NA,TRBV11-2,TGTGCCAGCAGCCTAAACCTGGACTCGCGAGCCTACGAGCAGTACTTC,CASSLNLDSRAYEQYF
TRBJ2-1,TRBD2,TRBV10-2,TGCGCCAGCAGTGAGGTAGCGGGGGCCTCCCCTTACAATGAGCAGTTCTTC,CASSEVAGASPYNEQFF
TRBJ2-1,TRBD1,TRBV7-6,TGTGCCAGCAGCTCCACAGGGGCCTCCTCCTACAATGAGCAGTTCTTC,CASSSTGASSYNEQFF
TRBJ2-1,TRBD2,TRBV7-6,TGTGCCAGCAGCTTAGCCTCAGCGGGATCCTACAATGAGCAGTTCTTC,CASSLASAGSYNEQFF
TRBJ1-2,TRBD1,TRBV6-6,TGTGCCAGCAGTTACGGGACAGGGTTTTTTGGCTACACCTTC,CASSYGTGFFGYTF
TRBJ2-1,TRBD2,TRBV19,TGTGCCAGTAGTATTAGCGGGAGTGTTTCCTACAATGAGCAGTTCTTC,CASSISGSVSYNEQFF